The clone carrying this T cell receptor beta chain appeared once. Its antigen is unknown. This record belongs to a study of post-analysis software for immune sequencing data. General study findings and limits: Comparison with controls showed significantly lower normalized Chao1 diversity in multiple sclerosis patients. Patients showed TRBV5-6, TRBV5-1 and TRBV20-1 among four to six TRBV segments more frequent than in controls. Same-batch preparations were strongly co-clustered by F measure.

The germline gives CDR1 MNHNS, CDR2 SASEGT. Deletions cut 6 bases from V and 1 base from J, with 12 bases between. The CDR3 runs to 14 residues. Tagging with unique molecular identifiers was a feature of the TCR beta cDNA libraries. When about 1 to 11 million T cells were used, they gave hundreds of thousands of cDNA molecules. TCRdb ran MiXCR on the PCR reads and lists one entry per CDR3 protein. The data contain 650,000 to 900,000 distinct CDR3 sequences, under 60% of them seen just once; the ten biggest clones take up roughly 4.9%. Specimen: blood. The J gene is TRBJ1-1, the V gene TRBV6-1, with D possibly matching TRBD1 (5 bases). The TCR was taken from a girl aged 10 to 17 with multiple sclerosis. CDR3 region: CASRKRGQNTEAFF. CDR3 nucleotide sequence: TGTGCCAGCAGGAAGAGGGGCCAGAACACTGAAGCTTTCTTT.